This T cell receptor beta chain was captured in a study of cytomegalovirus exposure and HLA in healthy donors. Overall study: Among the roughly 400 genotyped donors, about 81% were placed in the Caucasian-associated ancestry cluster.

The germline gives CDR1 SNHLY, CDR2 FYNNEI. CDR3 length: 14 amino acids. V lost 1 base, J lost 6 bases, and 10 bases lay in between. As for the donors, each was a healthy bone marrow donor. PCR involved 60 Vbeta and 13 Jbeta primers. Study processing details: In a later analysis, of approximately 81 million unique beta chains, about 12 million appeared in at least two donors. Using immunoSEQ multiplex PCR, the repertoire was profiled, and TCRdb retains in-frame clones only, with some absent. That table furnishes V, J and clone size, whereas the DNA furnished D and trimming. The table has under 150,000 clones, just under 80% seen once.

This receptor was taken from a male donor in good health and CMV-seronegative. Sequenced sample: PBMCs. This chain uses TRBV2 with TRBJ1-5; no firm D call. Written as DNA, the CDR3 is TGTGCCAGCAGTGAAGGCCGTGGGAGTCAGCCCCAGCATTTT. Its translation: CASSEGRGSQPQHF.